Sequencing of this T cell receptor beta chain was carried out in a study of blood T cell repertoires in COVID-19. Study overall: Donors in the United States, Italy and Spain gave samples during acute or convalescent COVID-19. Sample material is recorded as cDNA or gDNA derived from T cells, B-cell-depleted T cells, or PBMCs.

The CDR3 consists of 16 residues. Germline values: CDR1 LNHDA, CDR2 SQIVND (reference sequence). V lost 4 bases to trimming and J lost 7 bases; unmatched junction nucleotides: 7. Per the original methods: Reference gene primer amplification in the assay estimated nucleated cell counts. Here immunoSEQ multiplex PCR was the method, and the copy in TCRdb shows in-frame clones only, minus some. D and trimming come from the DNA, and the V and J calls and clone size come from that table. The sample holds fewer than 300,000 clones, 82% seen once. The specimen was peripheral blood. This TCR was sampled from a woman aged 18-29 years with acute or convalescent COVID-19. The rearrangement links TRBV19 to TRBJ2-4, with 13 positions matching TRBD2. CDR3 in amino acids: CASSTGLAGARNIQYF. As DNA, the CDR3 is TGTGCCAGTAGTACCGGACTAGCGGGAGCGAGGAACATTCAGTACTTC. Variable domain in full (rest from reference TRBV19 and TRBJ2-4): DGGITQSPKYLFRKEGQNVTLSCEQNLNHDAMYWYRQDPGQGLRLIYYSQIVNDFQKGDIAEGYSVSREKKESFPLTVTSAQKNPTAFYLCASSTGLAGARNIQYFGAGTRLSVL.